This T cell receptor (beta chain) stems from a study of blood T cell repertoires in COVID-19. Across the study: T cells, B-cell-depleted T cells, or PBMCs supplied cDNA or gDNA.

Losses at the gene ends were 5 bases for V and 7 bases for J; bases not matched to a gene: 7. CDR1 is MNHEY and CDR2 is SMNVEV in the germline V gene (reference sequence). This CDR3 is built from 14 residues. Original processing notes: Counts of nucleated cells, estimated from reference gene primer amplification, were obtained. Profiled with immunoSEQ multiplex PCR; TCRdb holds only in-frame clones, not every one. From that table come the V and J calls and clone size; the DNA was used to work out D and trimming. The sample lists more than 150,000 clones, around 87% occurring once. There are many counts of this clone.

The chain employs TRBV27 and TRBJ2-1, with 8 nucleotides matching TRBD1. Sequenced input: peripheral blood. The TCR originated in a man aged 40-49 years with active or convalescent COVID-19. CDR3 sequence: CASSLVNRGNEQFF. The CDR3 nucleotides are TGTGCCAGCAGTCTAGTAAACAGGGGGAATGAGCAGTTCTTC.